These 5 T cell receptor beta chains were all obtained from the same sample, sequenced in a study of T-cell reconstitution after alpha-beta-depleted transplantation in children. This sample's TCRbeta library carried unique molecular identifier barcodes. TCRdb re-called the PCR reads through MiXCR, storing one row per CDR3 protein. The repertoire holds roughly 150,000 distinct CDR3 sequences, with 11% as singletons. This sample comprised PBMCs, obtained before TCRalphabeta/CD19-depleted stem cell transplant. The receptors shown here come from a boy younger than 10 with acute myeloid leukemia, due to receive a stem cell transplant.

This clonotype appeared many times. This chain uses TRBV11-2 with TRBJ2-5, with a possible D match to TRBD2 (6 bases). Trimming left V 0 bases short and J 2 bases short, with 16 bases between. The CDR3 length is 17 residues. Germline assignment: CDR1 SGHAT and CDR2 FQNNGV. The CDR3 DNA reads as TGTGCCAGCAGCTTAGATTACCCCCAGCGGGTACAAGAGACCCAGTACTTC. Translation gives CASSLDYPQRVQETQYF.

CDR3 protein: CASSSGTDTEAFF. In DNA form, the CDR3 reads TGTGCCAGCAGCTCTGGGACAGACACTGAAGCTTTCTTT. The chain has TRBV7-2 and TRBJ1-1, with 7 bases fitting TRBD1. V lost 4 bases and J lost 3; bases outside the gene matches: 2. CDR1 SGHTA and CDR2 FQGNSA come from the germline V gene. The CDR3 totals 13 residues. Variable domain in full (rest from reference TRBV7-2 and TRBJ1-1): GAGVSQSPSNKVTEKGKDVELRCDPISGHTALYWYRQSLGQGLEFLIYFQGNSAPDKSGLPSDRFSAERTGGSVSTLTIQRTQQEDSAVYLCASSSGTDTEAFFGQGTRLTVV.

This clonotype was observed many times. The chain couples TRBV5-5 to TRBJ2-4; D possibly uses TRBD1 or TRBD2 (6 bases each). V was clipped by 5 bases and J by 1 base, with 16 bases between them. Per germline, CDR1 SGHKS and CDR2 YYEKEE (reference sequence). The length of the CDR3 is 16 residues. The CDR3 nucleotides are TGTGCCAGCAGGAAAGGGGGGATGGCGGCCAAAAACATTCAGTACTTC. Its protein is CASRKGGMAAKNIQYF.

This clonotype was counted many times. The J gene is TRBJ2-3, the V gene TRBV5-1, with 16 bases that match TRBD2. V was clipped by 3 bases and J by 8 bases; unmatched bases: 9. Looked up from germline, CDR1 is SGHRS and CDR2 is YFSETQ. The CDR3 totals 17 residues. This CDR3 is CASSSGTSGGAGGTQYF. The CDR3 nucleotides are TGCGCCAGCAGCTCCGGGACTAGCGGGGGGGCCGGTGGTACGCAGTATTTT.

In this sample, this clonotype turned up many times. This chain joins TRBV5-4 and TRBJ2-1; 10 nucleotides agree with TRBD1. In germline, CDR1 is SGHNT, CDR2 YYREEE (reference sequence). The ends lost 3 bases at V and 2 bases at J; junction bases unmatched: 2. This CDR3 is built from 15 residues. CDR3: CASSSGTGAYNEQFF. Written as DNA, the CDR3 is TGTGCCAGCAGCTCTGGGACAGGGGCCTACAATGAGCAGTTCTTC. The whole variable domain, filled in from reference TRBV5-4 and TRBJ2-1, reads ETGVTQSPTHLIKTRGQQVTLRCSSQSGHNTVSWYQQALGQGPQFIFQYYREEENGRGNFPPRFSGLQFPNYSSELNVNALELDDSALYLCASSSGTGAYNEQFFGPGTRLTVL.